The source of this TCR beta chain is a study of T cells in Graves' hyperthyroidism and ophthalmopathy. Overall study results and limits: Most thyroid clonotypes expanded above 0.001 appeared in blood too.

What was amplified from RNA transcripts were TCR beta CDR3 regions. HTBI primers were employed in a first-round RT-PCR of the TCR CDR3. TCRdb ran MiXCR on the multiplex PCR reads and lists one entry per CDR3 protein. The sample consists of about 620,000 distinct CDR3 sequences, around 15% of them appearing once. In its sample, this clonotype was seen many times. Its antigen remains unknown. Fresh 10 ml peripheral blood yielded PBMCs. Looked up from germline, CDR1 is LGHNA and CDR2 is YNFKEQ. This CDR3 spans 15 amino acids. V was shortened by 2 bases and J by 1 base, with 12 bases between the two germline ends.

This TCR was sampled from a woman aged 25 to 39 with Graves' hyperthyroidism. The V gene is TRBV4-2, the J gene TRBJ2-7, with a weak D call TRBD1 (5 bases). Sequenced input: blood. CDR3 in amino acids: CASSQLWGGSYEQYF. CDR3 in DNA: TGTGCCAGCAGCCAATTATGGGGCGGATCCTACGAGCAGTACTTC.